A single sample gave rise to the 11 T cell receptor beta chains below, sequenced in a study of T-cell memory formation after mild COVID-19. TCRdb processed the 5' RACE reads anew with MiXCR; each CDR3 protein has one entry. The table lists roughly 240,000 distinct CDR3 sequences, approximately 15% of them singletons. Sequenced: PBMCs or a T cell subset sorted from them (not recorded which). Receptors were obtained from an adult woman who had mild COVID-19 (a few samples of this study predate the infection). Cell type and time point are not known.

In this sample, this clonotype turned up a few times. The rearrangement uses TRBV5-1 and TRBJ2-7; D possibly matches TRBD1 or TRBD2 (5 bases each). V lost 5 bases, J lost 2 bases, and 17 bases lay in between. CDR1 is SGHRS, CDR2 YFSETQ, per germline. There are 15 residues in the CDR3. The CDR3 DNA is TGCGCCAGCAGTTGGGACCCAGCCGTACCCTACGAGCAGTACTTC. Residues: CASSWDPAVPYEQYF.

The rearrangement links TRBV6-6 to TRBJ1-1, with 8 bases fitting TRBD1. Looked up from germline, CDR1 is MNHNY and CDR2 is SVGAGI (reference sequence). The CDR3 spans 15 residues. V was clipped by 6 bases and J by 5 bases; unmatched bases: 11. The CDR3 DNA follows: TGTGCCAGCAGCCCCGTGGACAGGGCGGGAACTGAAGCTTTCTTT. As protein: CASSPVDRAGTEAFF.

This rearrangement joins TRBV5-4 to TRBJ1-1; perhaps TRBD1 as D (5 bases). V lost 4 bases, J lost 8 bases, and 15 bases lay in between. The CDR3 extends over 13 amino acids. From germline, CDR1 is SGHNT and CDR2 YYREEE (reference sequence). The CDR3 is CASSPGGNAEAFF. The CDR3 DNA reads as TGTGCCAGCAGCCCCGGGGGGAACGCCGAAGCTTTCTTT.

This clonotype was seen a handful of times. The gene calls are TRBV20-1 and TRBJ2-3, with D possibly TRBD2 on 6 matching bases. There are 15 residues in the CDR3. V was pared by 5 bases and J by 1 base, with 16 bases between. The germline V gene has CDR1 DFQATT and CDR2 SNEGSKA (reference sequence). CDR3 coding DNA: TGCAGTGCTGGATCTTCGGGACTCCGCACAGATACGCAGTATTTT. Residues: CSAGSSGLRTDTQYF.

This clonotype showed up just a few times. As DNA, the CDR3 is TGTGCCAGCAGCTTTTCACAGGGGGAAAAACTGTTTTTT. Protein product: CASSFSQGEKLFF. The chain carries TRBV7-2 and TRBJ1-4; 7 nucleotides align to TRBD1. The CDR3 is 13 amino acids. Trimming cost V 3 bases and J 8 bases; bases outside gene matches: 3. Per the germline V gene, CDR1 is SGHTA and CDR2 is FQGNSA.

The rearrangement links TRBV19 to TRBJ2-7; 8 bases align to TRBD1. The CDR3 is 15 amino acids. Germline V lookup: CDR1 LNHDA, CDR2 SQIVND (reference sequence). With 6 bases clipped from V and 2 bases from J, the junction kept 9 bases outside the gene matches. The CDR3 DNA reads TGTGCCAGTAGACCAGGACAGGGACGGACCTACGAGCAGTACTTC. This gives the protein CASRPGQGRTYEQYF.

V gene TRBV5-1 combines with J gene TRBJ1-1; D is uncertain. CDR1 is SGHRS and CDR2 is YFSETQ in the germline V gene. The CDR3 is made up of 15 amino acids. V lost 4 bases, J lost 2 bases, and 15 bases lay in between. This CDR3 is CASSPSAWVNTEAFF. DNA of the CDR3: TGCGCCAGCAGCCCCTCAGCTTGGGTCAACACTGAAGCTTTCTTT.

The chain uses TRBV20-1 and TRBJ2-7; D gene ambiguous. Deletions cut 5 bases from V and 7 bases from J, with 15 bases between. CDR1 is DFQATT and CDR2 is SNEGSKA in the germline V gene (reference sequence). The CDR3 runs 12 residues. CDR3 loop: CSARPGVKEQYF. CDR3 DNA: TGCAGTGCTCGACCGGGCGTGAAGGAGCAGTACTTC.

This clonotype has only a few counts. The rearrangement links TRBV3-1 to TRBJ2-7, with D possibly TRBD1 on 6 matching bases. From germline, CDR1 is LGHDT and CDR2 YNNKEL (reference sequence). The length of the CDR3 is 15 residues. Trimming stripped 8 bases from V and 2 bases from J, with 19 bases between. CDR3: CASRDNRVPPYEQYF. CDR3 bases: TGTGCCAGCCGGGACAACAGGGTCCCTCCCTACGAGCAGTACTTC.

CDR3 amino acids: CASSLGSDRTDTQYF. For the CDR3, the DNA is TGTGCCAGCAGCTTAGGTTCGGACAGGACAGATACGCAGTATTTT. This chain joins TRBV5-5 and TRBJ2-3; 7 nucleotides line up with TRBD1. Losses at the gene ends were 2 bases for V and 3 bases for J; bases not matched to a gene: 6. Germline assignment: CDR1 SGHKS and CDR2 YYEKEE (reference sequence). This CDR3 is built from 15 residues.

The V gene is TRBV10-3, the J gene TRBJ2-1, with TRBD2 matching 7 bases. The CDR3 is made up of 17 amino acids. Trimming removed 0 bases from V and 0 bases from J; junction bases left unmatched: 5. The germline CDR1 and CDR2 sequences are ENHRY and SYGVKD. In DNA, the CDR3 is TGTGCCATCAGTGAGTCCGGCGGGAGTGGCTCCTACAATGAGCAGTTCTTC. Encoded protein: CAISESGGSGSYNEQFF.